The 9 T cell receptor beta chains below were found in one sample sequenced in a study of T-cell reconstitution after alpha-beta-depleted transplantation in children. Researchers prepared the TCRbeta library using unique molecular identifiers, the study reports. TCRdb re-called the PCR reads through MiXCR, storing one row per CDR3 protein. The sample consists of 200,000 to 300,000 distinct CDR3 sequences, approximately 12% of them appearing once. Source: PBMCs from the stem cell graft donor, taken from the stem cell graft. All receptors derive from a human donor who donated a stem cell graft to a child with acute lymphoblastic leukemia.

This clonotype was counted many times. The gene calls are TRBV7-2 and TRBJ2-3, with 12 bases matching TRBD1. The CDR3 totals 15 residues. The germline CDR1 and CDR2 sequences are SGHTA and FQGNSA. Unmatched junction bases numbered 7, after V lost 7 bases and J lost 5 bases. The CDR3: CASTAGTGGRDTQYF. CDR3 bases: TGTGCCAGCACCGCCGGGACAGGGGGCAGAGATACGCAGTATTTT.

The sample holds a few counts of this clonotype. A much larger clone differs from this one at a single base, so this may be a read error. The chain employs TRBV27 and TRBJ1-1; D not resolved. V dropped 3 bases and J dropped 8 bases, with 13 bases sitting between them. Germline CDR1 and CDR2: MNHEY and SMNVEV (reference sequence). The CDR3 is 13 residues long. CDR3 in DNA: TGTGCCAGCAGTTTTACACGTAGTGGGGAAGCTTTCTTT. Its protein is CASSFTRSGEAFF.

This clonotype showed up many times. V gene TRBV6-5 combines with J gene TRBJ2-2; 11 bases are a match to TRBD2. Germline V gene lookup returns CDR1 MNHEY and CDR2 SVGAGI. The CDR3 spans 18 residues. Trimming took 4 bases from V and 7 from J; bases not matched to a gene: 14. The CDR3 region is CASSLDPTSGSGIGELFF. The CDR3 DNA reads TGTGCCAGCAGTTTGGATCCAACTAGCGGGAGTGGGATCGGGGAGCTGTTTTTT.

The sample holds many counts of this clonotype. The chain recombines TRBV20-1 with TRBJ2-7, with D perhaps matching TRBD1 or TRBD2 (5 bases each). Germline V CDR1 and CDR2: DFQATT, SNEGSKA (reference sequence). V lost 0 bases and J lost 2, with 14 bases in between. The CDR3 has 15 amino acids. The CDR3 DNA sequence: TGCAGTGCTAGAGATCTCGGGGCTGGGCCCTACGAGCAGTACTTC. It translates to CSARDLGAGPYEQYF.

V and J are TRBV7-9 and TRBJ2-7, with 9 bases matching TRBD2. Germline V lookup: CDR1 SEHNR, CDR2 FQNEAQ (reference sequence). V gave up 5 bases and J gave up 3 bases; unmatched junction bases: 5. This CDR3 is built from 14 residues. This CDR3 is CASSASSGDYEQYF. For the CDR3, the DNA is TGTGCCAGCAGCGCCTCTAGCGGGGACTACGAGCAGTACTTC. Complete variable domain (other parts from reference TRBV7-9 and TRBJ2-7): DTGVSQNPRHKITKRGQNVTFRCDPISEHNRLYWYRQTLGQGPEFLTYFQNEAQLEKSRLLSDRFSAERPKGSFSTLEIQRTEQGDSAMYLCASSASSGDYEQYFGPGTRLTVT.

Points on this clonotype: This may come from a read error, since a much larger clone is one base off. This chain connects TRBV7-8 to TRBJ1-2, with D unresolved. Deletions cut 2 bases from V and 4 bases from J, with 14 bases between. Germline values: CDR1 SGHVS, CDR2 FQNEAQ. The CDR3 is 15 residues long. CDR3 nucleotide sequence: TGTGCCAGCAGCTTATTCTCGGTATTCCGCTATGGCTACACCTTC. Residues: CASSLFSVFRYGYTF.

The rearrangement joins TRBV19 to TRBJ2-1, with TRBD1 matching 10 bases. After removal of 1 base from V and 7 bases from J, the junction contained 7 bases not matched to a gene. The CDR3 is made up of 16 amino acids. The germline gives CDR1 LNHDA, CDR2 SQIVND (reference sequence). This CDR3 is CASSIARDRGSNEQFF. CDR3 bases: TGTGCCAGTAGTATAGCCCGGGACAGGGGTTCAAATGAGCAGTTCTTC. Variable domain in full (rest from reference TRBV19 and TRBJ2-1): DGGITQSPKYLFRKEGQNVTLSCEQNLNHDAMYWYRQDPGQGLRLIYYSQIVNDFQKGDIAEGYSVSREKKESFPLTVTSAQKNPTAFYLCASSIARDRGSNEQFFGPGTRLTVL.

Ten or more counts support this clonotype. V gene TRBV6-4 combines with J gene TRBJ2-1; 11 bases fit TRBD2. This CDR3 spans 16 amino acids. V trimming: 5 bases; J trimming: 4 bases; junction bases outside the gene matches: 7. The germline gives CDR1 MRHNA, CDR2 SNTAGT. CDR3 sequence (DNA): TGTGCCAGCAGTTCATCCGGGACTAGCGGTTACAATGAGCAGTTCTTC. It is translated as CASSSSGTSGYNEQFF.

This clonotype has at least ten counts. The V and J genes are TRBV12-3 or TRBV12-4 and TRBJ2-1; no definite D call. V dropped 2 bases and J dropped 5 bases, with 22 bases sitting between them. The CDR3 runs 18 residues. CDR3 loop: CASSLLSLADPPDNEQFF. CDR3 nucleotide sequence: TGTGCCAGCAGTTTACTGTCGCTGGCGGACCCACCCGACAATGAGCAGTTCTTC.